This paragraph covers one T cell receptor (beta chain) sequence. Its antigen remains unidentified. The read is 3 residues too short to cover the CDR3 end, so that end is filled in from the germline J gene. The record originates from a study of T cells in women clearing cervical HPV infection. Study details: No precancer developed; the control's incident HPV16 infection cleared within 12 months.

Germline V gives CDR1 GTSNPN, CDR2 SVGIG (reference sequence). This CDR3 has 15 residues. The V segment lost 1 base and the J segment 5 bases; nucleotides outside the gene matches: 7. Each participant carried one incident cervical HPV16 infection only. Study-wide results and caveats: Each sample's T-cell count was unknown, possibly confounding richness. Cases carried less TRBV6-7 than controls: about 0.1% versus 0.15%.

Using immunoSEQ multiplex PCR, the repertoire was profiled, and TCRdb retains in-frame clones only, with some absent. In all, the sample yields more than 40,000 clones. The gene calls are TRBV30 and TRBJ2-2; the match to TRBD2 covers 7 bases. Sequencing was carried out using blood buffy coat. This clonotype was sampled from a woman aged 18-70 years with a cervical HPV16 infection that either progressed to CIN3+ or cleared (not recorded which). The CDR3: CAWSGGLGGTGELFF. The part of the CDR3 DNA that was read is TGTGCCTGGAGTGGAGGATTGGGGGGGACCGGGGAG.